The 5 T cell receptor beta chains in this list originate from one sample, sequenced in a study of shared clonotypes between healthy human individuals. Assay: immunoSEQ multiplex PCR; the TCRdb copy retains only in-frame clones and omits some. Of about 2.1 million clones in the sample, approximately 92% are singletons; the top ten hold 1.5% to 2%. Cells designated naive CD8 were CD45RO-negative and were positively selected for CCR7, with terminally differentiated effector memory CD45RA+ cells excluded. The sample consisted of naive CD8+ T cells from PBMCs. These receptors all come from a man aged 18 to 30 in good health. Some clones in this sample may be carry-over from other donors' samples.

The chain links TRBV19 to TRBJ2-7; D perhaps matches TRBD1 (6 bases). Germline V gives CDR1 LNHDA, CDR2 SQIVND (reference sequence). This CDR3 contains 15 residues. Trimming shortened V by 3 bases and J by 5 bases, and 17 bases separated the two germline ends. Here the CDR3 reads CASSIGQFDADEQYF. DNA for the CDR3: TGTGCCAGTAGTATTGGACAGTTTGATGCCGACGAGCAGTACTTC.

The chain combines TRBV28 with TRBJ2-5; TRBD2 matches 9 bases. Germline V gives CDR1 MDHEN, CDR2 SYDVKM. CDR3 size: 16 residues. V lost 1 base to trimming and J lost 0 bases; unmatched junction nucleotides: 3. Here the CDR3 DNA reads TGTGCCAGCAGTTTATCCGCTAGCGGGGACCAAGAGACCCAGTACTTC. Protein sequence: CASSLSASGDQETQYF. The full variable domain, with the rest looked up from reference TRBV28 and TRBJ2-5, is DVKVTQSSRYLVKRTGEKVFLECVQDMDHENMFWYRQDPGLGLRLIYFSYDVKMKEKGDIPEGYSVSREKKERFSLILESASTNQTSMYLCASSLSASGDQETQYFGPGTRLLVL.

The V gene is TRBV5-8, the J gene TRBJ1-1, with a weak D call TRBD1 (5 bases). Germline V gene lookup returns CDR1 SGHTS and CDR2 YDEGEE. V was pared by 0 bases and J by 4 bases, with 10 bases between. CDR3 length: 14 residues. CDR3 in DNA: TGTGCCAGCAGCTTGGAAGGGGCTCCCACTGAAGCTTTCTTT. It specifies CASSLEGAPTEAFF.

The genes are TRBV5-5 and TRBJ2-7, with a tentative D call TRBD1 (6 bases). The CDR3 is made up of 16 amino acids. Trimming left V 2 bases short and J 6 bases short, with 21 bases between. Germline V gene lookup returns CDR1 SGHKS and CDR2 YYEKEE (reference sequence). The DNA for the CDR3 is TGTGCCAGCAGCTTAAGTTACGGGTCAGGGGTCGGCGAGCAGTACTTC. Translation gives CASSLSYGSGVGEQYF.

The V and J genes are TRBV27 and TRBJ1-5; 9 nucleotides match TRBD1. This CDR3 has 15 amino acids. Germline V lookup: CDR1 MNHEY, CDR2 SMNVEV (reference sequence). J lost 4 bases, V lost 6 bases, and 7 bases had no gene match. The CDR3 loop is CASSAGQGSNQPQHF. In DNA, the CDR3 is TGTGCCAGCAGCGCGGGACAGGGCTCAAATCAGCCCCAGCATTTT.